This T cell receptor (beta chain) appears in the sequencing data of a study of spatial heterogeneity in lung cancer. As for the study in general: Across the raw uncorrected reads, a unique TCR and UMI combination was observed, on average, more than ten times.

J gave up 2 bases and V 5 bases, and 11 bases lay outside the gene matches. Germline assignment: CDR1 SQVTM and CDR2 ANQGSEA. The CDR3 contains 16 residues. A unique molecular identifier was carried by every single TCR cDNA molecule. Each CDR3 protein is one row after TCRdb ran MiXCR on the 5' RACE reads. The sample consists of more than 30,000 distinct CDR3 sequences, less than 5.5% of them appearing once. This clonotype has a handful of counts. Noted time point: sample taken at primary tumor resection. Tumor, nontumor lung or frozen PBMC supplied whole RNA that was sequenced unsorted. Just over 70 TRACERx patients with early, untreated non-small cell lung cancer donated samples.

This receptor was taken from a female donor with early-stage non-small cell lung cancer. The V and J genes are TRBV29-1 and TRBJ2-3, with 9 bases that match TRBD2. The specimen was PBMCs, collected at surgery. CDR3 region: CSVREGLAQYTDTQYF. In DNA form, the CDR3 reads TGCAGCGTTCGCGAGGGACTAGCTCAATACACAGATACGCAGTATTTT.